Presented here are 25 T cell receptor beta chains from one specimen sequenced in a study of beta chain features in type 1 diabetes. TCRB transcripts that were expressed got sequenced, as all of the isolated RNA had been reverse transcribed. Sequencing used immunoSEQ multiplex PCR; TCRdb keeps in-frame clones, though not all of them. Found here are 500,000 to 800,000 clones, 9.5% to 15% of them singletons; the top ten hold around 0.12%. Their antigen targets remain unknown. Notes on the study in general: Moderate yet significant TCRB CDR3 shortening was seen in Type 1 diabetes patients in all four CD4+ subsets.

Specimen: naive CD4+ T cells from blood. These receptors came from a man aged 25-45 years with type 1 diabetes.

The rearrangement uses TRBV5-4 and TRBJ2-7; 7 bases map to TRBD2. Germline lookup yields CDR1 SGHNT and CDR2 YYREEE (reference sequence). Unmatched junction bases numbered 3, after V lost 6 bases and J lost 6 bases. The CDR3 runs to 11 residues. The CDR3 is CASKGGSEQYF. CDR3 sequence (DNA): TGTGCCAGCAAGGGAGGGTCCGAGCAGTACTTC.

V is TRBV6-4 and J is TRBJ2-7, with a possible D match to TRBD2 (5 bases). V dropped 10 bases and J dropped 6 bases, with 19 bases sitting between them. This CDR3 spans 13 amino acids. Germline CDR1 is MRHNA and CDR2 is SNTAGT. The CDR3 nucleotides read TGTGCCACCGGGGATGGACCTACCAGCGAGCAGTACTTC. It is translated as CATGDGPTSEQYF.

This clone was counted only a few times. The V call is TRBV7-2, the J call TRBJ1-2, with D perhaps TRBD1 (6 bases). This CDR3 has 16 residues. V shed 5 bases and J shed 0 bases, with 16 bases lying between them. From germline, CDR1 is SGHTA and CDR2 FQGNSA. CDR3 amino acids: CASSKQGPTPNYGYTF. The CDR3 DNA is TGTGCCAGCAGCAAACAGGGTCCCACCCCTAACTATGGCTACACCTTC.

The V and J genes are TRBV19 and TRBJ2-1; TRBD2 matches at 7 bases. The CDR3 runs 13 residues. With 9 bases clipped from V and 6 bases from J, the junction kept 8 bases outside the gene matches. Germline assignment: CDR1 LNHDA and CDR2 SQIVND (reference sequence). CDR3 nucleotide sequence: TGTGCCAGCGGACTAGAGGCTGGCAATGAGCAGTTCTTC. It yields the protein CASGLEAGNEQFF.

The rearrangement uses TRBV6-6 and TRBJ1-1; D possibly corresponds to TRBD1 (5 bases). Trimming stripped 6 bases from V and 10 bases from J, with 12 bases between. The CDR3 totals 11 residues. Germline V gene data show CDR1 as MNHNY and CDR2 as SVGAGI (reference sequence). CDR3 sequence (DNA): TGTGCCAGCAGCAACCCGGGGGTAGCTTTCTTT. It is translated as CASSNPGVAFF.

This clone was counted only a few times. The V gene is TRBV11-2, the J gene TRBJ2-7; 7 bases map to TRBD1. Germline V lookup: CDR1 SGHAT, CDR2 FQNNGV. The CDR3 consists of 12 residues. Germline trimming cut 4 bases from V and 4 bases from J; bases unmatched to any gene: 1. As DNA, the CDR3 is TGTGCCAGCAGCTCGGACAGGTACGAGCAGTACTTC. Translating gives CASSSDRYEQYF.

The sample holds a few counts of this clone. This sequence joins TRBV9 and TRBJ1-2, with D perhaps TRBD1 (5 bases). V was cut by 0 bases and J by 6 bases, with 12 bases left in between. Germline-derived CDR1 and CDR2 are SGDLS and YYNGEE. The CDR3 consists of 14 residues. CDR3 sequence reads: CASSVDGRADGYTF. The CDR3 DNA reads as TGTGCCAGCAGCGTAGACGGCAGGGCAGATGGCTACACCTTC.

The table lists this clone with a few counts. This rearrangement joins TRBV5-1 to TRBJ2-1, with 7 bases fitting TRBD1. Germline V gene data show CDR1 as SGHRS and CDR2 as YFSETQ. The CDR3 sequence is 15 residues long. After removal of 0 bases from V and 6 bases from J, the junction contained 6 bases not matched to a gene. This CDR3 is CASSLGDRVGNEQFF. The CDR3, as DNA: TGCGCCAGCAGCTTGGGGGACAGAGTGGGCAATGAGCAGTTCTTC.

The rearrangement joins TRBV6-5 to TRBJ1-1; D unresolved. Germline V lookup: CDR1 MNHEY, CDR2 SVGAGI. Between the trimmed V and J ends, which lost 0 bases and 1 base, there was a span of 9 bases. This CDR3 is 15 amino acids long. DNA of the CDR3: TGTGCCAGCAGTTACTCTATTGGCAGGAACACTGAAGCTTTCTTT. This sequence encodes CASSYSIGRNTEAFF.

The V call is TRBV6-1, the J call TRBJ2-7, with D hard to call. CDR3 length: 11 residues. Per the germline V gene, CDR1 is MNHNS and CDR2 is SASEGT. The germline V and J ends were trimmed by 4 bases and 3 bases, with 4 bases remaining between them. CDR3 protein: CASSVNYEQYF. The CDR3 nucleotides are TGTGCCAGCAGTGTTAACTACGAGCAGTACTTC.

This clone occurred a few times. Within the sample, other DNA sequences also encode this same CDR3. The chain employs TRBV7-2 and TRBJ1-6, with TRBD1 matching over 9 bases. CDR1 is SGHTA, CDR2 FQGNSA, per germline. This CDR3 has 15 amino acids. Trimming removed 1 base from V and 6 bases from J; junction bases left unmatched: 1. CDR3 DNA sequence: TGTGCCAGCAGCTTAGGGGACAGGGTTAATTCACCCCTCCACTTT. Protein product: CASSLGDRVNSPLHF. Complete variable domain (other parts from reference TRBV7-2 and TRBJ1-6): GAGVSQSPSNKVTEKGKDVELRCDPISGHTALYWYRQSLGQGLEFLIYFQGNSAPDKSGLPSDRFSAERTGGSVSTLTIQRTQQEDSAVYLCASSLGDRVNSPLHFGNGTRLTVT.

This clone was recorded a few times. The chain carries TRBV5-1 and TRBJ1-6, with 7 bases lining up with TRBD1. Germline assignment: CDR1 SGHRS and CDR2 YFSETQ. V dropped 0 bases and J dropped 7; count of bases not matched to a gene: 4. CDR3 size: 15 residues. The CDR3 sequence is CASSLAGGENSPLHF. CDR3 in DNA: TGCGCCAGCAGCTTGGCAGGGGGTGAGAATTCACCCCTCCACTTT.

V usage is TRBV2 and J usage is TRBJ1-1, with D unresolved. Germline lookup yields CDR1 SNHLY and CDR2 FYNNEI. CDR3 length: 13 amino acids. Trimming pared 6 bases from V and 1 base from J, leaving 9 bases between. DNA of the CDR3: TGTGCCAGCAGACGGGAACGGAACACTGAAGCTTTCTTT. This gives the protein CASRRERNTEAFF.

This clone was seen more than once but under ten times. V and J are TRBV18 and TRBJ2-5; D ambiguous. CDR3 length: 15 residues. Trimming pared 3 bases from V and 3 bases from J, leaving 14 bases between. Germline V gives CDR1 KGHSH, CDR2 LQKENI. Here the CDR3 reads CASSPGFGGEETQYF. As DNA, the CDR3 is TGTGCCAGCTCACCGGGATTCGGCGGTGAAGAGACCCAGTACTTC.

CDR3 in DNA: TGTGCCAGCAATGCGGGGACAGGGGCCACCGGGGAGCTGTTTTTT. Translation gives CASNAGTGATGELFF. The chain has TRBV25-1 and TRBJ2-2, with TRBD1 identical over 10 bases. Germline lookup yields CDR1 MGHDK and CDR2 SYGVNS. The CDR3 has 15 amino acids. V lost 7 bases to trimming and J lost 4 bases; unmatched junction nucleotides: 6.

This clone was counted a few times. CDR3 amino acids: CSVEIGLSAKNIQYF. For the CDR3, the DNA is TGCAGCGTTGAAATAGGGCTGTCAGCCAAAAACATTCAGTACTTC. This rearrangement joins TRBV29-1 to TRBJ2-4, with D unclear. The CDR3 runs 15 residues. CDR1 and CDR2 from the germline V gene are SQVTM and ANQGSEA. Trimming shortened V by 2 bases and J by 0 bases, and 11 bases separated the two germline ends.

The CDR3: CASSSLAGTYNEQFF. The DNA of the CDR3 is TGTGCCAGCAGCTCATTAGCGGGAACCTACAATGAGCAGTTCTTC. The chain employs TRBV7-2 and TRBJ2-1; 8 bases map to TRBD2. CDR3 length: 15 amino acids. V shed 4 bases, J shed 2 bases, and the junction held 4 bases outside the gene matches. CDR1 is SGHTA and CDR2 is FQGNSA in the germline V gene.

J is TRBJ1-3 and V is TRBV2; the match to TRBD1 covers 7 bases. The CDR3 is 16 residues long. The ends lost 4 bases at V and 1 base at J; junction bases unmatched: 7. Per the germline V gene, CDR1 is SNHLY and CDR2 is FYNNEI. The CDR3 loop is CASSASGTDSGNTIYF. The CDR3 DNA reads TGTGCCAGCAGTGCCAGTGGGACAGATTCTGGAAACACCATATATTTT. Looking up the rest from reference TRBV2 and TRBJ1-3 gives the full variable domain: EPEVTQTPSHQVTQMGQEVILRCVPISNHLYFYWYRQILGQKVEFLVSFYNNEISEKSEIFDDQFSVERPDGSNFTLKIRSTKLEDSAMYFCASSASGTDSGNTIYFGEGSWLTVV.

The chain uses TRBV10-3 and TRBJ2-2, with a possible D match to TRBD2 (5 bases). The CDR3 is made up of 16 amino acids. Trimming removed 3 bases at V and 3 bases at J, with 14 bases between. Per germline, CDR1 ENHRY and CDR2 SYGVKD. The chain's CDR3 is CAISEPGVVDTGELFF. As DNA, the CDR3 is TGTGCCATCAGTGAACCCGGGGTGGTCGACACCGGGGAGCTGTTTTTT.

In its sample, this clone was seen a few times. The genes are TRBV5-1 and TRBJ2-1, with TRBD2 matching over 8 bases. Trimming took 2 bases from V and 8 from J; bases not matched to a gene: 3. The germline gives CDR1 SGHRS, CDR2 YFSETQ. The CDR3 runs 13 residues. CDR3 in amino acids: CASSFRGGDEQFF. The CDR3 bases are TGCGCCAGCAGCTTCCGGGGGGGCGATGAGCAGTTCTTC. Full variable domain (outside the CDR3, taken from reference TRBV5-1 and TRBJ2-1): KAGVTQTPRYLIKTRGQQVTLSCSPISGHRSVSWYQQTPGQGLQFLFEYFSETQRNKGNFPGRFSGRQFSNSRSEMNVSTLELGDSALYLCASSFRGGDEQFFGPGTRLTVL.

Only a few counts were recorded for this clone. The rearrangement links TRBV4-1 to TRBJ2-7, with D perhaps TRBD2 (6 bases). The CDR3 sequence is 14 residues long. CDR1 and CDR2 (germline): MGHRA, YSYEKL. V lost 4 bases and J lost 5, with 15 bases in between. The CDR3 spells CASSLIRGRNEQYF. In DNA, the CDR3 is TGCGCCAGCAGCCTTATCCGGGGGAGAAACGAGCAGTACTTC.

This clone came up a few times. V gene TRBV4-2 combines with J gene TRBJ2-5; D is possibly TRBD2 (5 bases). V was clipped by 0 bases and J by 4 bases, with 15 bases between them. This CDR3 is 16 amino acids long. Germline V lookup: CDR1 LGHNA, CDR2 YNFKEQ. DNA of the CDR3: TGTGCCAGCAGCCAAGAAGTATTAGGCGGGCGAGAGACCCAGTACTTC. Its protein product is CASSQEVLGGRETQYF.

The chain combines TRBV7-9 with TRBJ2-5; TRBD2 is a possible D gene (7 bases). The CDR3 totals 16 residues. In germline, CDR1 is SEHNR, CDR2 FQNEAQ (reference sequence). V was shortened by 5 bases and J by 2 bases, with 18 bases between the two germline ends. The CDR3 DNA reads TGTGCCAGCAGCCTGCGCCGGGGGGCAGGGCAAGAGACCCAGTACTTC. Translated: CASSLRRGAGQETQYF.

This clone was seen only a few times. This chain joins TRBV25-1 and TRBJ2-5; possible D gene TRBD2, 7 bases. The CDR3 has 14 amino acids. Germline V gives CDR1 MGHDK, CDR2 SYGVNS. V lost 4 bases to trimming and J lost 2 bases, with 11 bases between them. The CDR3 DNA is TGTGCCAGCAGTGTACAGGGAGGGCAAGAGACCCAGTACTTC. This encodes CASSVQGGQETQYF.

In this sample, this clone turned up a few times. The chain uses TRBV7-3 and TRBJ1-6, with TRBD1 matching over 8 bases. CDR1 and CDR2 from the germline V gene are SGHTA and FQGTGA. CDR3 length: 15 residues. Trimming removed 2 bases from V and 8 bases from J; junction bases left unmatched: 5. In DNA form, the CDR3 reads TGTGCCAGCAGCTTATCCGGGACAGGAGATTCACCCCTCCACTTT. Amino acid sequence: CASSLSGTGDSPLHF. The full variable domain, rest sourced from reference TRBV7-3 and TRBJ1-6, is GAGVSQTPSNKVTEKGKYVELRCDPISGHTALYWYRQSLGQGPEFLIYFQGTGAADDSGLPNDRFFAVRPEGSVSTLKIQRTERGDSAVYLCASSLSGTGDSPLHFGNGTRLTVT.